The sequence of this T cell receptor beta chain was determined in a study of a mutant IDH1 vaccine in newly diagnosed glioma. Study-level background: Commencement of vaccination occurred 4-6 weeks following radiotherapy alone, or concurrently with temozolomide cycles. Beforehand, treatment had been radiotherapy, temozolomide, or both; the majority received both.

J gave up 6 bases and V 6 bases, and 4 bases lay outside the gene matches. Germline values: CDR1 SEHNR, CDR2 FQNEAQ (reference sequence). The CDR3 has 14 residues. Regarding this clone: The antigen is undetermined.

Indicated time point: week 5, during vaccination. What each vaccine dose contained was 300 ug of mutant IDH1 20-mer peptide, accompanied by topical imiquimod. Profiling relied on immunoSEQ multiplex PCR, and the TCRdb table lists in-frame clones only, not all of them. The sample shows fewer than 65,000 clones, approximately 81% of them seen only once. The sample here was PBMCs, taken from a glioma patient whose treatment included an IDH1 peptide vaccine. The chain has TRBV7-9 and TRBJ1-5; TRBD1 aligns across 11 bases. The TCR was taken from a man aged 30 to 39 with glioma. The chain's CDR3 is CASSGQGASQPQHF. The CDR3 coding sequence is TGTGCCAGCAGTGGACAGGGGGCAAGTCAGCCCCAGCATTTT.